The clone carrying this T cell receptor beta chain showed up many times. What it recognizes is unknown. The sample originates from a study of CD8 T cells in ankylosing spondylitis. Findings and caveats of the study: Characteristic, it appeared, of ankylosing spondylitis blood was a TCR beta motif of about eight highly homologous variants. Previous work reported some of these motif variants in the synovial fluid and blood of reactive arthritis. Significantly higher representation of disease-linked clones was reported for matched ankylosing spondylitis synovial fluid.

TCRdb itself ran the 5' RACE reads through MiXCR, one entry per CDR3 protein. The table has approximately 250,000 distinct CDR3 sequences, around 8% seen once. The CDR3 is 16 amino acids. The V gene's germline CDR1 is SGHRS and CDR2 YFSETQ. Trimming removed 1 base from V and 10 bases from J, with 18 bases in between. Source material: blood, either unsorted or a sorted T cell fraction (not recorded which). The sequence came from a female donor with ankylosing spondylitis or in good health (not recorded which). The rearrangement joins TRBV5-1 to TRBJ1-6; D remains ambiguous. CDR3 DNA sequence: TGCGCCAGCAGCTTGCTCAACAGCGAGAGAGGGTCACCCCTCCACTTT. Amino acid sequence: CASSLLNSERGSPLHF.